The 5 T cell receptor beta chains reported below all come from one sample, sequenced in a study of PD-1 blockade in classical Hodgkin lymphoma. Described time point: cycle 4 day 1 (C4D1), after around six weeks of nivolumab. With no exception, relapse followed autologous stem cell transplantation in all patients, and brentuximab vedotin exposure varied. The assay was immunoSEQ multiplex PCR, and TCRdb's table has in-frame clones only and misses some. The sample consists of about 89,000 clones, about nine tenths of them appearing once. Sequencing was performed on peripheral blood mononuclear cells (PBMCs), taken before the fourth cycle of nivolumab. The receptors shown here come from a human donor with classical Hodgkin lymphoma.

This sequence joins TRBV7-9 and TRBJ2-4; 8 nucleotides agree with TRBD2. CDR3 length: 16 residues. Per the germline V gene, CDR1 is SEHNR and CDR2 is FQNEAQ (reference sequence). V trimming: 1 base; J trimming: 4 bases; junction bases outside the gene matches: 6. The CDR3 DNA sequence: TGTGCCAGCAGCTTAGACGCGGGGGGTAGGAAAAACATTCAGTACTTC. Translated: CASSLDAGGRKNIQYF.

The chain combines TRBV9 with TRBJ2-1; D not certain. This CDR3 contains 15 residues. V lost 4 bases and J lost 1, with 12 bases in between. Per germline, CDR1 SGDLS and CDR2 YYNGEE. The CDR3 reads CASSMGIPSYNEQFF. In DNA, the CDR3 is TGTGCCAGCAGCATGGGGATCCCATCCTACAATGAGCAGTTCTTC.

The chain recombines TRBV10-3 with TRBJ2-7; no definite D call. The germline V gene has CDR1 ENHRY and CDR2 SYGVKD. The CDR3 spans 14 residues. Trimming left V 2 bases short and J 1 base short, with 9 bases between. The DNA for the CDR3 is TGTGCCATCAGTGAGAAAGGGAATTCCTACGAGCAGTACTTC. Translating it yields CAISEKGNSYEQYF.

The chain joins TRBV9 to TRBJ2-1; 8 bases align to TRBD2. The CDR3 sequence is 14 residues long. V trimming: 2 bases; J trimming: 7 bases; junction bases outside the gene matches: 5. Germline CDR1 reads SGDLS; CDR2 reads YYNGEE. The CDR3 reads CASSVGTRVNEQFF. The CDR3 DNA sequence: TGTGCCAGCAGCGTCGGGACTAGAGTGAATGAGCAGTTCTTC.

This chain links TRBV7-2 with TRBJ2-7; D may be TRBD1 or TRBD2 (5 bases each). Trimming cost V 1 base and J 3 bases, with 13 bases left between them. CDR1 and CDR2 from the germline V gene are SGHTA and FQGNSA. There are 15 residues in the CDR3. CDR3 region: CASSLEGTTYYEQYF. CDR3 DNA sequence: TGTGCCAGCAGCTTAGAGGGGACGACCTACTACGAGCAGTACTTC.